Presented here are 27 T cell receptor beta chains from one specimen sequenced in a study of Ad26.COV2.S vaccination and SARS-CoV-2 variants. The table came from immunoSEQ multiplex PCR; TCRdb's copy has only in-frame clones and leaves some out. The sample records about 350,000 clones, 80% to 90% being singletons. This sample's treatment: roughly 19 received Ad26.COV2.S at low or high dose, single or two shots; 5 received placebo; per-sample allocation not given. Material that was analyzed had been drawn on day 63 after the first vaccine or placebo injection. Source: peripheral blood, taken in a trial of Ad26.COV2.S vaccine versus placebo. Source of these receptors: a person between 18 and 59 years old who received the Ad26.COV2.S COVID-19 vaccine or a placebo.

Comment on this clone: The junction departs from germline at one end; a sequencing error may be responsible. The chain has TRBV23-1 and TRBJ2-7, with 9 bases identical to TRBD1. TRBV23-1 is an ORF, and what it does is uncertain. This CDR3 is 12 amino acids long. The CDR3 loop reads CASSQSRGTGPF. CDR3 nucleotide sequence: TGCGCCAGCAGTCAATCGAGGGGGACAGGGCCCTTC.

The gene calls are TRBV5-1 and TRBJ2-7; D call uncertain. The V end was cut by 1 base, the J end by 7 bases, with 15 bases between. CDR1 SGHRS and CDR2 YFSETQ come from the germline V gene. The CDR3 runs to 14 residues. DNA of the CDR3: TGCGCCAGCAGCTTGTCAACAGTAGCCGGGGAGCAGTACTTC. It yields the protein CASSLSTVAGEQYF.

This chain's CDR3 is CATSLGQVKGVAKQYF. CDR3 nucleotide sequence: TGTGCCACCAGCTTGGGACAGGTGAAGGGGGTGGCAAAGCAGTACTTC. The gene calls are TRBV15 and TRBJ2-7; 8 nucleotides match TRBD1. CDR1 and CDR2 from the germline V gene are LNHNV and YYDKDF (reference sequence). V lost 5 bases to trimming and J lost 8 bases; unmatched junction nucleotides: 17. This CDR3 is built from 16 residues.

The CDR3 DNA is TGTGCCAGCAGCTCGGGGGCCCCCGTTGGCTACACCTTC. It specifies CASSSGAPVGYTF. This rearrangement joins TRBV7-9 to TRBJ1-2; weak D call: TRBD1 (6 bases). Between the trimmed V and J ends, which lost 4 bases and 7 bases, there was a span of 13 bases. From germline, CDR1 is SEHNR and CDR2 FQNEAQ (reference sequence). CDR3 length: 13 amino acids.

This chain connects TRBV29-1 to TRBJ2-3, with D unresolved. This CDR3 has 13 residues. V was clipped by 5 bases and J by 2 bases, with 11 bases between them. The germline gives CDR1 SQVTM, CDR2 ANQGSEA. As DNA, the CDR3 is TGCAGCGTTCGAGGCGGTATCACAGATACGCAGTATTTT. Its translation: CSVRGGITDTQYF.

The J gene is TRBJ1-4, the V gene TRBV30; D may be TRBD1 (5 bases). The CDR3 has 13 residues. Per the germline V gene, CDR1 is GTSNPN and CDR2 is SVGIG (reference sequence). V was clipped by 0 bases and J by 5 bases, with 7 bases between them. The CDR3 here is CAWSVGANEKLFF. Written as DNA, the CDR3 is TGTGCCTGGAGTGTTGGGGCCAATGAAAAACTGTTTTTT.

This clone was found once. This sequence joins TRBV19 and TRBJ2-1, with 8 bases that match TRBD1. The CDR3 is 15 residues long. In germline, CDR1 is LNHDA, CDR2 SQIVND (reference sequence). The J segment lost 9 bases and the V segment lost 4 bases, leaving 11 bases of the junction unmatched. The CDR3 reads CASSRRQGRGGEQFF. Written as DNA, the CDR3 is TGTGCCAGTAGTAGACGACAGGGGCGGGGAGGTGAGCAGTTCTTC.

The chain joins TRBV5-1 to TRBJ1-1; TRBD1 agrees at 7 bases. The CDR3 extends over 14 amino acids. The J segment lost 5 bases and the V segment lost 3 bases, leaving 7 bases of the junction unmatched. CDR1 is SGHRS and CDR2 is YFSETQ in the germline V gene. This CDR3 reads CASSSTGRGTEAFF. CDR3 bases: TGCGCCAGCAGCTCGACAGGGCGCGGTACTGAAGCTTTCTTT. Full variable domain (remainder filled in from reference TRBV5-1 and TRBJ1-1): KAGVTQTPRYLIKTRGQQVTLSCSPISGHRSVSWYQQTPGQGLQFLFEYFSETQRNKGNFPGRFSGRQFSNSRSEMNVSTLELGDSALYLCASSSTGRGTEAFFGQGTRLTVV.

The chain couples TRBV2 to TRBJ2-1; 7 nucleotides agree with TRBD2. With V trimmed by 2 bases and J by 5 bases, 6 bases remained unmatched. This CDR3 is 15 amino acids long. CDR1 is SNHLY, CDR2 FYNNEI, per germline. In DNA form, the CDR3 reads TGTGCCAGCAGTGAACGAGGTGGGGGGGACAATGAGCAGTTCTTC. It encodes CASSERGGGDNEQFF.

V usage is TRBV5-1 and J usage is TRBJ2-1; 9 bases fit TRBD2. There are 15 residues in the CDR3. The germline gives CDR1 SGHRS, CDR2 YFSETQ. The trim removed 5 bases at V and 5 bases at J, leaving 8 bases unmatched. CDR3 residues: CASRTGLAGHNEQFF. The CDR3 coding sequence is TGCGCCAGCAGGACTGGCCTAGCGGGGCACAATGAGCAGTTCTTC.

This chain connects TRBV2 to TRBJ1-2, with D possibly TRBD1 on 6 matching bases. Germline CDR1 SNHLY, CDR2 FYNNEI. V was cut by 8 bases and J by 2 bases, with 12 bases left in between. The CDR3 length is 13 residues. The CDR3 spells CASSRTENYGYTF. The CDR3 nucleotides are TGTGCCAGCTCCCGGACAGAAAACTATGGCTACACCTTC.

This clone was recorded once. The chain has TRBV27 and TRBJ2-7; the D gene is possibly TRBD1 (5 bases). The germline V gene has CDR1 MNHEY and CDR2 SMNVEV (reference sequence). The CDR3 has 13 residues. Trimming took off 8 bases at V and 3 bases at J, with 14 bases between the two ends. As DNA, the CDR3 is TGTGCCAGCTCCGACACAGGATACTACGAGCAGTACTTC. The encoded protein is CASSDTGYYEQYF.

The rearrangement links TRBV29-1 to TRBJ1-1; no reliable D call. The germline gives CDR1 SQVTM, CDR2 ANQGSEA. CDR3 size: 14 residues. V was cut by 4 bases and J by 1 base, with 13 bases left in between. CDR3 in amino acids: CSVVRSGRNTEAFF. CDR3 sequence (DNA): TGCAGCGTTGTTCGTTCGGGCAGGAACACTGAAGCTTTCTTT.

J is TRBJ2-1 and V is TRBV19, with TRBD2 matching 12 bases. With 3 bases clipped from V and 10 bases from J, the junction kept 7 bases outside the gene matches. The CDR3 has 15 residues. The germline gives CDR1 LNHDA, CDR2 SQIVND (reference sequence). In DNA, the CDR3 is TGTGCCAGTAGTATCTCTAGCGGGGGGGCCATAGAGCAGTTCTTC. It codes for CASSISSGGAIEQFF.

This clone has only a few counts. The chain combines TRBV7-2 with TRBJ2-7; D ambiguous. The V end was cut by 5 bases, the J end by 0 bases, with 11 bases between. Germline lookup yields CDR1 SGHTA and CDR2 FQGNSA. CDR3 size: 14 residues. The DNA for the CDR3 is TGTGCCAGCAGCCCTTCTCAAAGCTCCTACGAGCAGTACTTC. It codes for CASSPSQSSYEQYF.

V usage is TRBV9 and J usage is TRBJ2-6, with D unresolved. This CDR3 spans 16 amino acids. Looked up from germline, CDR1 is SGDLS and CDR2 is YYNGEE. V shed 1 base and J shed 0 bases, with 8 bases lying between them. Here the CDR3 reads CASSVRKDSGANVLTF. In DNA, the CDR3 is TGTGCCAGCAGCGTACGTAAAGACTCTGGGGCCAACGTCCTGACTTTC.

The chain recombines TRBV10-3 with TRBJ2-3; D not certain. Germline CDR1 reads ENHRY; CDR2 reads SYGVKD. The CDR3 is 15 amino acids. Trimming removed 3 bases from V and 5 bases from J, with 15 bases in between. This CDR3 reads CAISDPSWFGDTQYF. The CDR3, as DNA: TGTGCCATCAGTGACCCGAGTTGGTTCGGAGATACGCAGTATTTT.

The rearrangement joins TRBV3-1 (or the pseudogene TRBV3-2) to TRBJ2-7; D is unclear. The V end lost 0 bases, the J end lost 4 bases, and 1 base lay between the germline ends. This CDR3 is 11 amino acids long. CDR1 LGHDT and CDR2 YNNKEL come from the germline V gene (reference sequence). The CDR3 loop is CASSQDYEQYF. The CDR3 nucleotides read TGTGCCAGCAGCCAAGATTACGAGCAGTACTTC.

V is TRBV4-3 and J is TRBJ2-7; D might be TRBD1 (5 bases). The CDR3 loop spans 14 amino acids. V was trimmed by 5 bases and J by 2 bases, leaving 13 bases between them. Germline lookup yields CDR1 LGHNA and CDR2 YSLEER. The DNA of the CDR3 is TGCGCCAGCAGCACTGGAACAGGTACCTACGAGCAGTACTTC. As protein: CASSTGTGTYEQYF.

V and J are TRBV19 and TRBJ1-1; TRBD1 is a possible D gene (6 bases). This CDR3 region has 13 residues. The V end was cut by 5 bases, the J end by 0 bases, with 7 bases between. Per the germline V gene, CDR1 is LNHDA and CDR2 is SQIVND (reference sequence). CDR3 in DNA: TGTGCCAGTAGTGGACAGTTGAACACTGAAGCTTTCTTT. Protein sequence: CASSGQLNTEAFF.

The rearrangement links TRBV18 to TRBJ2-2, with TRBD1 matching 8 bases. V gave up 4 bases and J gave up 4 bases; unmatched junction bases: 5. This CDR3 has 15 amino acids. The germline CDR1 and CDR2 sequences are KGHSH and LQKENI. CDR3 bases: TGTGCCAGCTCACTTGAGGACAGGGTCACCGGGGAGCTGTTTTTT. Amino acids: CASSLEDRVTGELFF.

The rearrangement links TRBV2 to TRBJ2-3; D gene unclear. V was cut by 4 bases and J by 0 bases, with 2 bases left in between. Germline CDR1 reads SNHLY; CDR2 reads FYNNEI. The CDR3 runs to 12 residues. CDR3 DNA sequence: TGTGCCAGCAGTGTCAGCACAGATACGCAGTATTTT. It codes for CASSVSTDTQYF. Based on the CDR3 plus reference TRBV2 and TRBJ2-3, the full variable domain is EPEVTQTPSHQVTQMGQEVILRCVPISNHLYFYWYRQILGQKVEFLVSFYNNEISEKSEIFDDQFSVERPDGSNFTLKIRSTKLEDSAMYFCASSVSTDTQYFGPGTRLTVL.

The chain combines TRBV3-1 (or the pseudogene TRBV3-2) with TRBJ2-1; D ambiguous. Per the germline V gene, CDR1 is LGHDT and CDR2 is YNNKEL (reference sequence). V was shortened by 3 bases and J by 5 bases, with 14 bases between the two germline ends. The CDR3 covers 15 residues. CDR3 sequence reads: CASSQSSFRNNEQFF. CDR3 in DNA: TGTGCCAGCAGCCAGTCGAGTTTCCGAAACAATGAGCAGTTCTTC.

The J gene is TRBJ1-6, the V gene TRBV3-1 (or the pseudogene TRBV3-2); unclear D gene. Germline V gene data show CDR1 as LGHDT and CDR2 as YNNKEL (reference sequence). This CDR3 comprises 14 residues. V was cut by 9 bases and J by 10 bases, with 19 bases left in between. CDR3 amino acids: CASHRGKGDSPLHF. As DNA, the CDR3 is TGTGCCAGTCACCGTGGCAAGGGTGACTCACCCCTCCACTTT.

The chain carries TRBV18 and TRBJ2-7; tentatively, D is TRBD2 (5 bases). Trimming left V 4 bases short and J 3 bases short, with 13 bases between. Germline V gives CDR1 KGHSH, CDR2 LQKENI. The CDR3 is 14 amino acids. Here the CDR3 DNA reads TGTGCCAGCTCACGAGATGCAGGAGGCTACGAGCAGTACTTC. This sequence encodes CASSRDAGGYEQYF.

The V and J genes are TRBV7-9 and TRBJ2-1; the match to TRBD2 covers 10 bases. V lost 5 bases, J lost 5 bases, and 15 bases stayed unmatched. Per germline, CDR1 SEHNR and CDR2 FQNEAQ (reference sequence). The CDR3 has 18 amino acids. CDR3 region: CASSPVGGRTSGNNEQFF. In DNA form, the CDR3 reads TGTGCCAGCAGCCCAGTGGGGGGGAGGACTAGCGGCAACAATGAGCAGTTCTTC.

The chain is built from TRBV24-1 and TRBJ2-4, with TRBD1 identical over 7 bases. CDR1 and CDR2 from the germline V gene are KGHDR and SFDVKD. Losses at the gene ends were 10 bases for V and 3 bases for J; bases not matched to a gene: 5. This CDR3 has 13 amino acids. The CDR3 DNA sequence: TGTGCCACTCAAGGGGACAGCAAAAACATTCAGTACTTC. Translation gives CATQGDSKNIQYF.